This is a list of T cell receptor beta chains from one sample in a study of T-cell memory formation after mild COVID-19. From the 5' RACE reads, TCRdb called clonotypes with MiXCR, one entry per CDR3 protein. The sample consists of 150,000 to 200,000 distinct CDR3 sequences, 14% of them appearing once. Material: PBMCs or a T cell subset sorted from them (not recorded which). Receptor source: an adult woman who had mild COVID-19 (a few samples of this study predate the infection). Cell type and time point are not known. The CDR3 runs from the conserved cysteine through the conserved F or W. Fields, in order: clone size, V gene, D gene, J gene, CDR3 DNA, CDR3 protein. The D gene is left open where the match is weak. A clone size is listed for some rows: how often the clone was seen (once, few, many), or a class if it is expanded.

>many|TRBV29-1|TRBD2|TRBJ2-1
TGCAGCGTTGAGGTTAGCGGGAGTATGTATGAGCAGTTCTTC
CSVEVSGSMYEQFF
>NA|TRBV5-1|TRBD1|TRBJ2-1
TGCGCCAGCAGCCTGGGACAGAAAAACCACAATGAGCAGTTCTTC
CASSLGQKNHNEQFF
>NA|TRBV24-1|TRBD1|TRBJ2-5
TGTGCCACCAGTGACCACGGACAGGTGGAAGAGACCCAGTACTTC
CATSDHGQVEETQYF
>NA|TRBV6-6|NA|TRBJ1-1
TGTGCCAGCAGTTACTCCGGGTGGAGCACTGAAGCTTTCTTT
CASSYSGWSTEAFF
>NA|TRBV13|NA|TRBJ2-5
TGTGCCAGCAGCTCCAAGAGCAAGCGGGAGACCCAGTACTTC
CASSSKSKRETQYF
>few|TRBV20-1|TRBD2|TRBJ2-1
TGCAGTGCTAGAGATTTTGCGGGAGGGCCCTACAATGAGCAGTTCTTC
CSARDFAGGPYNEQFF
>few|TRBV5-1|NA|TRBJ1-5
TGCGCCAGCAGCCCGGATAGCAATCAGCCCCAGCATTTT
CASSPDSNQPQHF
>few|TRBV20-1|NA|TRBJ2-1
TGCAGTGCTAGAGATATGCGGGACTCGGACAATGAGCAGTTCTTC
CSARDMRDSDNEQFF
>NA|TRBV25-1|TRBD1|TRBJ2-1
TGTGCCAGCAGTGAACAGGGACAGGGGAACAATGAGCAGTTCTTC
CASSEQGQGNNEQFF
>NA|TRBV24-1|NA|TRBJ2-2
TGTGCCACCAGTGATTTGCAGAGCCCCGGGGAGCTGTTTTTT
CATSDLQSPGELFF
>NA|TRBV5-1|TRBD1|TRBJ2-7
TGCGCCAGCAGCTGGGGGACAGGGGGGACTGAGGAGCAGTACTTC
CASSWGTGGTEEQYF
>NA|TRBV4-1|TRBD2|TRBJ2-3
TGCGCCAGCAGCCAAGGGGGCGGGCTAGCGGGCCCAGATACGCAGTATTTT
CASSQGGGLAGPDTQYF
>NA|TRBV4-3|TRBD2|TRBJ2-1
TGCGCCAGCAGCCAAGATGGATCCCCGGGACTAGCGTTGGACAATGAGCAGTTCTTC
CASSQDGSPGLALDNEQFF
>few|TRBV6-5|TRBD1|TRBJ2-7
TGTGCCAGCAGAAGGGGACAGATGTTCTACGAGCAGTACTTC
CASRRGQMFYEQYF
>few|TRBV20-1|TRBD2|TRBJ2-7
TGCAGTGGCGGGAGTCACTACGAGCAGTACTTC
CSGGSHYEQYF
>NA|TRBV4-1|NA|TRBJ2-1
TGCGCCAGCAGCCAGGTCTCTAATGAGCAGTTCTTC
CASSQVSNEQFF
>many|TRBV7-9|NA|TRBJ2-7
TGTGCCAGCAGCAGGGACCTCTACGAGCAGTACTTC
CASSRDLYEQYF
>few|TRBV18|NA|TRBJ1-3
TGTGCCAGCTCACCACGGGCAGACGGAAACACCATATATTTT
CASSPRADGNTIYF
>NA|TRBV5-1|NA|TRBJ2-3
TGCGCCAGCAAGTCACTAGCTGCAACTAGCACAGATACGCAGTATTTT
CASKSLAATSTDTQYF
>NA|TRBV7-8|TRBD2|TRBJ2-1
TGTGCCAGCAGCGCGTTCGGGGGGGCTCTTTGGAATGAGCAGTTCTTC
CASSAFGGALWNEQFF
>NA|TRBV2|NA|TRBJ2-1
TGTGCCAGCAGTTGGGACTCGGGTGAGCAGTTCTTC
CASSWDSGEQFF
>few|TRBV5-1|NA|TRBJ2-3
TGCGCCAGCAGCTTGAATGTAGTGAGAAGCACAGATACGCAGTATTTT
CASSLNVVRSTDTQYF
>NA|TRBV3-1|NA|TRBJ2-7
TGTGCCAGCAGCCAAGTAAACGAGCAGTACTTC
CASSQVNEQYF
>NA|TRBV3-1|NA|TRBJ1-5
TGTGCCAGCAGCCAGGGGGATCTCAATCAGCCCCAGCATTTT
CASSQGDLNQPQHF
>few|TRBV4-1|NA|TRBJ2-5
TGCGCCAGCAGCCAAGTCAATAGCATGGTAGCGCAAGAGACCCAGTACTTC
CASSQVNSMVAQETQYF
>NA|TRBV2|TRBD1|TRBJ1-5
TGTGCCAGCAGTGTTCCGACAGGGTACGGACAGCCCCAGCATTTT
CASSVPTGYGQPQHF
>few|TRBV5-1|TRBD1|TRBJ1-2
TGCGCCAGCAGCCTGGGGACAGGGACCTATGGCTACACCTTC
CASSLGTGTYGYTF
>NA|TRBV27|NA|TRBJ2-1
TGTGCCAGCAGTCTACATCCCACAGGGGGGGACAATGAGCAGTTCTTC
CASSLHPTGGDNEQFF
>few|TRBV7-9|NA|TRBJ2-2
TGTGCCAGCAGCTTATTACATACTTACACCGGGGAGCTGTTTTTT
CASSLLHTYTGELFF
>few|TRBV29-1|NA|TRBJ1-2
TGCAGCGTTGTTGGGGAGCAATATGGCTACACCTTC
CSVVGEQYGYTF
>NA|TRBV29-1|TRBD2|TRBJ2-1
TGCAGCGTTGCCACTAGCGGGGGGGCGGCTGCGTACAATGAGCAGTTCTTC
CSVATSGGAAAYNEQFF
>few|TRBV5-1|NA|TRBJ2-7
TGCGCCAGCAGCTGGGATGGACAAGAGGGAAGGGCGCAGTACTTC
CASSWDGQEGRAQYF
>few|TRBV12-3/TRBV12-4|NA|TRBJ1-5
TGTGCCAGCAGTTCCCTCCCCGGGAGGGATTCGAATCAGCCCCAGCATTTT
CASSSLPGRDSNQPQHF
>many|TRBV7-9|TRBD2|TRBJ2-1
TGTGCCAGCAGCTTAGAGGGACTAGCGGGCGTTGTTCAGAAGTTCTTC
CASSLEGLAGVVQKFF
>NA|TRBV20-1|NA|TRBJ2-1
TGCAGTGCTAGAGATCAGACCGCCCCGGTCTTC
CSARDQTAPVF
>NA|TRBV4-2|TRBD2|TRBJ2-3
TGTGCCAGCAGCCAATCTCTAGCGGGAGCAAGAGATACGCAGTATTTT
CASSQSLAGARDTQYF
>NA|TRBV24-1|NA|TRBJ2-2
TGTGCCACCAGTGATTTCGGGCAGGGACGGACCGGGGAGCTGTTTTTT
CATSDFGQGRTGELFF
>many|TRBV4-1|NA|TRBJ1-2
TGCGCCAGCAGCCAAGATACGGGGGGCTATGGCTACACCTTC
CASSQDTGGYGYTF
>NA|TRBV5-1|NA|TRBJ2-3
TGCGCCAGCAGCCCCGCGCGAACCACAGATACGCAGTATTTT
CASSPARTTDTQYF
>few|TRBV19|TRBD1|TRBJ1-4
TGTGCCAGTAGTATACTAGGGACAGGGCGTGAAAAACTGTTTTTT
CASSILGTGREKLFF
>NA|TRBV7-6|TRBD1|TRBJ2-2
TGTGCCAGCAGCCTTGGGGACAGGGGAGGTATCGTGGAGCTGTTTTTT
CASSLGDRGGIVELFF
>few|TRBV5-1|NA|TRBJ1-1
TGCGCCAGCAGCTTGGAGGGGATGAACACTGAAGCTTTCTTT
CASSLEGMNTEAFF
>NA|TRBV20-1|TRBD1|TRBJ1-2
TGCAGTGCTAGACAGGGGGCGATTGGCTACACCTTC
CSARQGAIGYTF
>NA|TRBV5-1|TRBD2|TRBJ2-2
TGCGCCAGCAGCCTGTGGACTAGCGCGAACACCGGGGAGCTGTTTTTT
CASSLWTSANTGELFF
>many|TRBV9|TRBD2|TRBJ2-5
TGTGCCAGCAGCCTTACTAGCGTTCAAGAGACCCAGTACTTC
CASSLTSVQETQYF
>NA|TRBV11-3|TRBD1|TRBJ1-1
TGTGCCAGCAGCCGAGACAGGGGATCCACTGAAGCTTTCTTT
CASSRDRGSTEAFF
>many|TRBV12-3/TRBV12-4|NA|TRBJ2-1
TGTGCCAGCAGTTTATTCCATGAGCAGTTCTTC
CASSLFHEQFF
>NA|TRBV6-6|NA|TRBJ2-1
TGTGCCAGCAGTTACTCTACCTACACTGAGCAGTTCTTC
CASSYSTYTEQFF
>NA|TRBV29-1|NA|TRBJ1-1
TGCAGCGTTGGGGCCTCCGGCCGGCCCCTGAACACTGAAGCTTTCTTT
CSVGASGRPLNTEAFF
>NA|TRBV20-1|NA|TRBJ2-5
TGCAGTGTCATCCAGTTTGGCCCGGTTTCGGATAGAGAGACCCAGTACTTC
CSVIQFGPVSDRETQYF
>many|TRBV12-3/TRBV12-4|NA|TRBJ2-1
TGTGCCAGCGTTAGTGGGGGCAATGAGCAGTTCTTC
CASVSGGNEQFF
>few|TRBV6-6|NA|TRBJ2-2
TGTGCCAGCAAGGGGGGGCGAAACACCGGGGAGCTGTTTTTT
CASKGGRNTGELFF
>NA|TRBV7-7|TRBD2|TRBJ2-3
TGTGCTAGCAGCTCGAGCAGACTAGCGACAGATACGCAGTATTTT
CASSSSRLATDTQYF
>few|TRBV18|TRBD1|TRBJ2-3
TGTGCCAGCTCACCAGGGACAGCTAGCACAGATACGCAGTATTTT
CASSPGTASTDTQYF
>once|TRBV27|TRBD1|TRBJ1-1
TGTGCCAGCATAGCAGCCGGGACAGGGTTAACTGAAGCTTTCTTT
CASIAAGTGLTEAFF
>NA|TRBV7-8|TRBD1|TRBJ1-1
TGTGCCAGCAGCCACAGGGGCATGAACACTGAAGCTTTCTTT
CASSHRGMNTEAFF
>NA|TRBV4-3|NA|TRBJ2-1
TGCGCCAGCAGCCAAGAGGGGGCGTCCTACAATGAGCAGTTCTTC
CASSQEGASYNEQFF
>NA|TRBV10-3|NA|TRBJ1-1
TGTGCCATCAGTGCAGGGAATGAAGCTTTCTTT
CAISAGNEAFF